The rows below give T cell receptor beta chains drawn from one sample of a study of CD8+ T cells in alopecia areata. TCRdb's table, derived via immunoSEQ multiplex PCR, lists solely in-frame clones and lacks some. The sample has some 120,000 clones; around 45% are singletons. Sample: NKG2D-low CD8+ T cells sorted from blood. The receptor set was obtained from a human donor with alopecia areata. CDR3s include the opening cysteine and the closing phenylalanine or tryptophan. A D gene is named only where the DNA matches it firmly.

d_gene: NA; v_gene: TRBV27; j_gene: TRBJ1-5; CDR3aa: CASSRGVSNQPQHF
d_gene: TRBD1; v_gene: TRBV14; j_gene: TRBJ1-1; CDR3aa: CASSQELDRVDTEAFF
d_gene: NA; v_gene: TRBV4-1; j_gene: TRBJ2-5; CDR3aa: CASSPGVQETQYF
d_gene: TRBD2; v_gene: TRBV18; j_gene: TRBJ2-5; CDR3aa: CASSPEVRTGGVTQYF
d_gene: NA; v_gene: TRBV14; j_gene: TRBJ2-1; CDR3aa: CASSHLRAEQFF
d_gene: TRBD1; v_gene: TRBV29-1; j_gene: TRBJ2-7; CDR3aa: CSVELEQGASSYEQYF
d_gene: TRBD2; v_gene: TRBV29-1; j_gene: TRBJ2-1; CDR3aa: CSVLSGRAYNEQFF
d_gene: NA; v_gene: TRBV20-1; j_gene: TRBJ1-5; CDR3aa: CSARDGQPQHF
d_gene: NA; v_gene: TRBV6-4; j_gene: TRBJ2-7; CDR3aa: CASSDQWASDPEQYF
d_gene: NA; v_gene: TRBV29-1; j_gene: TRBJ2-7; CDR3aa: CSVDAGYSYEQYF
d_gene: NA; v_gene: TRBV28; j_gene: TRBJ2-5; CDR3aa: CASSPPGRVPETQYF
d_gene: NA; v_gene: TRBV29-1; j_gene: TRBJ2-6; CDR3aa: CSVFGVSSGANVLTF
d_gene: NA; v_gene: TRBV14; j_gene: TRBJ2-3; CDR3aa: CASKGDTQYF
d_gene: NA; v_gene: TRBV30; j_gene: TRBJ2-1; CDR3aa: CACLQGWEQFF
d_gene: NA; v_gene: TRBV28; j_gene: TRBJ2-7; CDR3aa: CASSLSDSSYEQYF
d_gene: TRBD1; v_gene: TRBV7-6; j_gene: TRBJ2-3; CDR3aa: CASSPGTGGTDTQYF
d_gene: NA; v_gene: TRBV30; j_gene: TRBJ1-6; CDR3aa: CAWSSVPDSPDSPLHF
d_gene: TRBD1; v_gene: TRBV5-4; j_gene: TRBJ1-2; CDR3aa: CASSPTGGDGYTF
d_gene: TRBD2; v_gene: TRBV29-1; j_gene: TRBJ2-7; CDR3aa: CSVGGQGLAGEDLVGRYSDLEYF
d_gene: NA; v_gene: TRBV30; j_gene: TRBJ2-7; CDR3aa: CAWGTSYEQYF
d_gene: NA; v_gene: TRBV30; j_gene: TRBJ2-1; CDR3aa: CAWRTSYNEQFF
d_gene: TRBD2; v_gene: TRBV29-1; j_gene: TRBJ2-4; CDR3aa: CSVAAGGGDIQYF
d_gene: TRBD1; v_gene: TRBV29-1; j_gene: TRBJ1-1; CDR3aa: CSVGWDSVMNTEAFF
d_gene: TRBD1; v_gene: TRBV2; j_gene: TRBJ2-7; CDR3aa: CASSDPDRRDEQYF
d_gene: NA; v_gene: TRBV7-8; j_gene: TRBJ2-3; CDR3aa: CASSREPGGTDTQYF
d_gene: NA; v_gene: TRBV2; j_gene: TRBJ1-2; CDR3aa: CASLAGRRYYTF
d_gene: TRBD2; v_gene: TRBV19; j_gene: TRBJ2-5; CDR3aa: CASSIDTPLAGGFQETQYF
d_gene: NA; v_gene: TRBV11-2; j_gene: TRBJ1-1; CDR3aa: CASSLGVGTEAFF
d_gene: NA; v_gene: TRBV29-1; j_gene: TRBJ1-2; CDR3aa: CSVESAKDYGYTF
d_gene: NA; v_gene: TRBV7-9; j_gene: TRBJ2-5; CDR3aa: CASSLAGTQETQYF
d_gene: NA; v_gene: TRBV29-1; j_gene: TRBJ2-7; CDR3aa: CSALQGSTYEQYF
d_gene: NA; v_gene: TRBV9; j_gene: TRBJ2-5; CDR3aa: CASSSRPEGAYQETQYF
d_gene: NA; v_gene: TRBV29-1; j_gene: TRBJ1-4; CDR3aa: CSVETGTGGEKLFF
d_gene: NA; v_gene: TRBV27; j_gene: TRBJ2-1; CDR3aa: CASSHPGDNEQFF
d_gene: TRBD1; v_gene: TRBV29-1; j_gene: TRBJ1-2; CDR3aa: CSVVGGTDYGYTF
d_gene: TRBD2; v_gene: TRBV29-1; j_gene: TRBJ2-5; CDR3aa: CSVEAPREVRTQYF
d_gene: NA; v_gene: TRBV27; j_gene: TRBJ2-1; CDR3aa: CASSLMSVAYNEQFF
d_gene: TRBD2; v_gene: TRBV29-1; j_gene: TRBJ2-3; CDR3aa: CSAPGLAGPSDTQYF
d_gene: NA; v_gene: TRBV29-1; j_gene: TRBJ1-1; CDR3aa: CSVVVGEAFF
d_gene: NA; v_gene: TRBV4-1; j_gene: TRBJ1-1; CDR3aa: CASSQRAGWDTEAFF